Shown below are 11 T cell receptor beta chains from a single sample sequenced in a study of blood T cell repertoires in COVID-19. Produced via immunoSEQ multiplex PCR; TCRdb's table is partial and in-frame only. The sample includes around 260,000 clones, 80% to 95% of them seen just once. The sequenced sample consisted of peripheral blood. The receptors shown here come from a young adult with COVID-19, enrolled during active disease.

This chain links TRBV7-9 with TRBJ2-7, with D possibly being TRBD1 (6 bases). The CDR3 runs 15 residues. Germline CDR1 and CDR2: SEHNR and FQNEAQ (reference sequence). Trimming removed 4 bases at V and 3 bases at J, with 16 bases between. CDR3 protein: CASSSPMAGDYEQYF. The DNA for the CDR3 is TGTGCCAGCAGCTCTCCAATGGCAGGGGACTACGAGCAGTACTTC.

The chain employs TRBV2 and TRBJ2-3, with 7 bases matching TRBD2. The V gene's germline CDR1 is SNHLY and CDR2 FYNNEI. J was trimmed by 0 bases and V by 5 bases; bases with no gene match: 5. This CDR3 region has 15 residues. CDR3 sequence: CASSTASGSTDTQYF. The CDR3 DNA is TGTGCCAGCAGTACAGCTAGCGGTAGCACAGATACGCAGTATTTT. Complete variable domain (other parts from reference TRBV2 and TRBJ2-3): EPEVTQTPSHQVTQMGQEVILRCVPISNHLYFYWYRQILGQKVEFLVSFYNNEISEKSEIFDDQFSVERPDGSNFTLKIRSTKLEDSAMYFCASSTASGSTDTQYFGPGTRLTVL.

This chain connects TRBV2 to TRBJ2-5; TRBD2 matches 14 bases. There are 14 residues in the CDR3. The germline gives CDR1 SNHLY, CDR2 FYNNEI. V was pared by 6 bases and J by 4 bases, with 1 base of the junction left unmatched. CDR3 loop: CASRTSGRVETQYF. DNA of the CDR3: TGTGCCAGCAGGACTAGCGGGAGGGTAGAGACCCAGTACTTC.

The J gene is TRBJ2-1, the V gene TRBV10-3, with 8 nucleotides matching TRBD2. The CDR3 has 14 residues. Unmatched junction bases numbered 5, after V lost 5 bases and J lost 5 bases. The germline V gene encodes CDR1 ENHRY and CDR2 SYGVKD. CDR3 bases: TGTGCCATCAGTATAGCGGGAAGGGACAATGAGCAGTTCTTC. It specifies CAISIAGRDNEQFF.

The chain couples TRBV7-2 to TRBJ2-7, with D perhaps matching TRBD2 (7 bases). The CDR3 is 15 amino acids. Germline V CDR1 and CDR2: SGHTA, FQGNSA. Trimming took 2 bases from V and 5 from J, leaving 16 bases between them. CDR3 protein: CASSLMGGGRDEQYF. CDR3 sequence (DNA): TGTGCCAGCAGCTTAATGGGCGGGGGCCGAGACGAGCAGTACTTC.

The chain employs TRBV6-4 and TRBJ2-1, with D uncertain. The CDR3 sequence is 14 residues long. Germline CDR1 MRHNA, CDR2 SNTAGT. V lost 4 bases and J 0 bases, leaving 7 bases between the germline ends. In DNA, the CDR3 is TGTGCCAGCAGTGTCAAGAGCTCCTACAATGAGCAGTTCTTC. Residues: CASSVKSSYNEQFF.

This chain links TRBV13 with TRBJ2-3; 13 bases fit TRBD2. The CDR3 is 19 amino acids. V lost 0 bases to trimming and J lost 0 bases; unmatched junction nucleotides: 6. CDR1 and CDR2 (germline): PRHDT, FYEKMQ (reference sequence). Here the CDR3 reads CASSLGLGGLAGSTDTQYF. Written as DNA, the CDR3 is TGTGCCAGCAGCTTAGGCCTAGGGGGACTAGCGGGAAGCACAGATACGCAGTATTTT. Supplemented by reference TRBV13 and TRBJ2-3, the full variable domain reads AAGVIQSPRHLIKEKRETATLKCYPIPRHDTVYWYQQGPGQDPQFLISFYEKMQSDKGSIPDRFSAQQFSDYHSELNMSSLELGDSALYFCASSLGLGGLAGSTDTQYFGPGTRLTVL.

The chain couples TRBV18 to TRBJ2-1; 8 bases fit TRBD2. Germline CDR1 reads KGHSH; CDR2 reads LQKENI. Trimming took 3 bases from V and 7 from J; bases not matched to a gene: 5. The CDR3 totals 14 residues. The DNA for the CDR3 is TGTGCCAGCTCACCCCCGGGAGGGCCAAATGAGCAGTTCTTC. Encoded protein: CASSPPGGPNEQFF.

This clone was seen a few times. The genes are TRBV5-6 and TRBJ1-5; tentatively, D is TRBD1 (5 bases). There are 14 residues in the CDR3. Germline V gene sequence: CDR1 SGHDT, CDR2 YYEEEE. The ends were cut back, 4 bases at V and 5 bases at J, with 13 bases in the middle. The CDR3 spells CASSQAGMHQPQHF. The CDR3, as DNA: TGTGCCAGCAGCCAGGCAGGGATGCATCAGCCCCAGCATTTT.

The chain links TRBV6-1 to TRBJ2-7, with 8 bases fitting TRBD2. Germline V gives CDR1 MNHNS, CDR2 SASEGT. J gave up 5 bases and V 4 bases, and 13 bases lay outside the gene matches. The CDR3 is 16 amino acids. In DNA form, the CDR3 reads TGTGCCAGCAGTGCCCCTCCGGGAGCGGGAGAAAACGAGCAGTACTTC. Its protein product is CASSAPPGAGENEQYF.

This sequence joins TRBV5-1 and TRBJ1-2; no definite D call. In germline, CDR1 is SGHRS, CDR2 YFSETQ. Trimming removed 0 bases from V and 0 bases from J, with 9 bases in between. The CDR3 length is 15 residues. The DNA of the CDR3 is TGCGCCAGCAGCTTGGTCGGTACTCCTAACTATGGCTACACCTTC. It yields the protein CASSLVGTPNYGYTF.